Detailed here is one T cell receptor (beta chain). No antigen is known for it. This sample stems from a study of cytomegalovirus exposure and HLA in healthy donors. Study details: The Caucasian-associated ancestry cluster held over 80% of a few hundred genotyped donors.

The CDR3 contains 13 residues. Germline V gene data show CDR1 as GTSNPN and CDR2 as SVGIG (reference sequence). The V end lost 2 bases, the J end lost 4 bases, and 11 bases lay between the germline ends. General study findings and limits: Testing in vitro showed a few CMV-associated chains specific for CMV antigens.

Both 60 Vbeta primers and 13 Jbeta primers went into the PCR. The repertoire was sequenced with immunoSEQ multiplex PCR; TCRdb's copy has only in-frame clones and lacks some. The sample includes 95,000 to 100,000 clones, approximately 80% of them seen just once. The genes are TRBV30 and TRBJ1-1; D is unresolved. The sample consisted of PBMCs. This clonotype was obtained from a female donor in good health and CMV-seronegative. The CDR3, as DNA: TGTGCCTGGAGTCCCATAGTGGTCACTGAAGCTTTCTTT. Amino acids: CAWSPIVVTEAFF.